This T cell receptor beta chain was captured in a study of blood T cells in healthy people across ages. Across the whole study: Template-switching capture recovered about one barcoded beta molecule per two T cells.

With regard to this clonotype: What it recognizes is unknown.

Germline V CDR1 and CDR2: ENHRY, SYGVKD. With 2 bases removed from V and 0 bases from J, the gap between germline ends came to 10 bases. This CDR3 is built from 16 residues. Combining a sample-barcoded 5' primer with a J-beta primer mix, a second PCR ran for roughly 7 to 12 cycles. Each CDR3 protein is one row after TCRdb ran MiXCR on the 5' RACE reads. Of about 970,000 distinct CDR3 sequences detected, about 53% appear once; the ten largest clones hold about a fifth. The donors, all healthy, were Caucasians living in Russia, aged roughly 6 to 100. Extraction of total RNA produced a minimum of 5 micrograms from each sample. Study conclusions and caveats: In these data, TCR beta diversity tracked strongly with naive T cell percentage.

The sample was blood. The chain joins TRBV10-3 to TRBJ2-2; no clear D gene. The clonotype was recovered from a woman in her sixties or seventies in good health. CDR3 bases: TGTGCCATCAGTGAGCGGATCCGCTCGAACACCGGGGAGCTGTTTTTT. Translated: CAISERIRSNTGELFF.